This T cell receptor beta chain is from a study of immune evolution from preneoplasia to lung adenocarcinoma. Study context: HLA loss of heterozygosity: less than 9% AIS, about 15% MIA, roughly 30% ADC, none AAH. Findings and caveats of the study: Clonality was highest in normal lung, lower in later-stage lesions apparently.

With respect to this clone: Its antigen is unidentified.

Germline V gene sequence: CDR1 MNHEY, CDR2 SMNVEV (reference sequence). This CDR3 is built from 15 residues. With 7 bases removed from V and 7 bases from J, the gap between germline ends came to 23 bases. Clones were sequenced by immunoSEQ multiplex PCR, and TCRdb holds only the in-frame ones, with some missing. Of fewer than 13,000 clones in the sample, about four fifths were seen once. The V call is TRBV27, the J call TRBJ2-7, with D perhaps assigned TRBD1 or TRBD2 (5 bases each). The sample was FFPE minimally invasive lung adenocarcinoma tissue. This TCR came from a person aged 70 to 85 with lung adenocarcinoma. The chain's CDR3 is CASKLSTGPAGEQYF. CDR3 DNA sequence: TGTGCCAGCAAGCTGAGTACGGGACCGGCAGGGGAGCAGTACTTC.